This entry lists 32 T cell receptor beta chains sequenced from one sample in a study of spatial heterogeneity in lung cancer. TCRdb ran MiXCR on the 5' RACE reads and lists one entry per CDR3 protein. The sample has some 78,000 distinct CDR3 sequences, approximately 8% seen once. Time point meaning: sample taken at primary tumor resection. The specimen comprised PBMCs, sampled at surgery. These receptors were obtained from a male donor with early-stage non-small cell lung cancer.

This clonotype was detected ten times or more. This chain links TRBV28 with TRBJ1-1; no clear D. Looked up from germline, CDR1 is MDHEN and CDR2 is SYDVKM. The CDR3 sequence is 16 residues long. Trimming pared 5 bases from V and 1 base from J, leaving 17 bases between. The CDR3 spells CASSRNSGNPNTEAFF. CDR3 sequence (DNA): TGTGCCAGCAGTCGTAACTCCGGGAACCCGAACACTGAAGCTTTCTTT. Supplemented by reference TRBV28 and TRBJ1-1, the full variable domain reads DVKVTQSSRYLVKRTGEKVFLECVQDMDHENMFWYRQDPGLGLRLIYFSYDVKMKEKGDIPEGYSVSREKKERFSLILESASTNQTSMYLCASSRNSGNPNTEAFFGQGTRLTVV.

This clonotype showed up many times. This chain links TRBV29-1 with TRBJ2-3, with 10 bases lining up with TRBD2. Per the germline V gene, CDR1 is SQVTM and CDR2 is ANQGSEA. Trimming took 5 bases from V and 5 from J; bases not matched to a gene: 1. The CDR3 runs 12 residues. The CDR3 nucleotides read TGCAGCGTTCTAGCGGGAGAAGATACGCAGTATTTT. Translated, it gives CSVLAGEDTQYF.

The chain links TRBV4-3 to TRBJ1-5; D remains unclear. V was trimmed by 0 bases and J by 8 bases, leaving 11 bases between them. The CDR3 runs 14 residues. Germline lookup yields CDR1 LGHNA and CDR2 YSLEER. The CDR3: CASSQDTRGEPQHF. The CDR3 DNA sequence: TGCGCCAGCAGCCAAGATACCCGCGGGGAGCCCCAGCATTTT.

The genes are TRBV5-1 and TRBJ2-3, with D perhaps TRBD1 (6 bases). V was cut by 3 bases and J by 2 bases, with 16 bases left in between. The CDR3 is made up of 16 amino acids. Germline loops: CDR1 SGHRS, CDR2 YFSETQ. CDR3 sequence reads: CASSYLQGSFTDTQYF. The CDR3 nucleotides read TGCGCCAGCAGCTACCTACAGGGTAGTTTCACAGATACGCAGTATTTT.

This clonotype was detected only a few times. This chain uses TRBV23-1 with TRBJ2-2; 8 bases line up with TRBD2. TRBV23-1 carries the ORF label, with uncertain function. The CDR3 runs to 20 residues. V was pared by 4 bases and J by 4 bases, with 20 bases of the junction left unmatched. The DNA of the CDR3 is TGCGCCAGCAGTCCGAGGCAGGCTAGCGGGCTCCAAACGGGCACCGGGGAGCTGTTTTTT. The encoded protein is CASSPRQASGLQTGTGELFF.

The chain combines TRBV12-3 or TRBV12-4 with TRBJ2-3; weak D call: TRBD2 (6 bases). CDR3 length equals 12 residues. V was shortened by 4 bases and J by 4 bases, with 6 bases between the two germline ends. For the CDR3, the DNA is TGTGCCAGCAGTTGGGGGGCAGATACGCAGTATTTT. Protein sequence: CASSWGADTQYF.

The table lists this clonotype with a few counts. The V gene is TRBV7-9, the J gene TRBJ2-1; 10 bases are shared with TRBD2. V lost 5 bases and J lost 6; bases outside the gene matches: 4. The CDR3 extends over 14 amino acids. Germline CDR1 and CDR2: SEHNR and FQNEAQ (reference sequence). DNA of the CDR3: TGTGCCAGCAGCAAAGGACTAGCGGCCAATGAGCAGTTCTTC. It translates to CASSKGLAANEQFF.

This clonotype has a handful of counts. V and J are TRBV10-3 and TRBJ1-2; tentatively, D is TRBD1 (5 bases). V was pared by 6 bases and J by 0 bases, with 23 bases between. Germline V gene sequence: CDR1 ENHRY, CDR2 SYGVKD. This CDR3 spans 18 amino acids. The CDR3: CAIRILDTHSPSNYGYTF. The CDR3 DNA sequence: TGTGCCATCAGAATCCTGGACACGCACTCACCCTCTAACTATGGCTACACCTTC.

This clonotype was seen more than once but under ten times. The rearrangement joins TRBV30 to TRBJ1-1, with a tentative D call TRBD1 (5 bases). V lost 0 bases, J lost 6 bases, and 20 bases lay in between. The CDR3 is made up of 16 amino acids. Germline lookup yields CDR1 GTSNPN and CDR2 SVGIG (reference sequence). In DNA, the CDR3 is TGTGCCTGGAGTGTAATAGGGGCGGTGGGTGAAGCTGAAGCTTTCTTT. It translates to CAWSVIGAVGEAEAFF.

This chain uses TRBV18 with TRBJ1-5, with TRBD1 identical over 7 bases. The CDR3 loop spans 15 amino acids. V gave up 1 base and J gave up 1 base; unmatched junction bases: 1. Germline lookup yields CDR1 KGHSH and CDR2 LQKENI. The CDR3 is CASSPQGASNQPQHF. For the CDR3, the DNA is TGTGCCAGCTCACCACAGGGGGCGAGCAATCAGCCCCAGCATTTT.

The table lists this clonotype with many counts. V is TRBV7-9 and J is TRBJ2-6; 8 bases map to TRBD1. The CDR3 is 17 amino acids. Unmatched junction bases numbered 10, after V lost 7 bases and J lost 2 bases. The germline gives CDR1 SEHNR, CDR2 FQNEAQ (reference sequence). The CDR3 spells CASTGDRHLTGANVLTF. The CDR3 region has the DNA TGTGCCAGCACTGGGGACAGGCATTTAACTGGGGCCAACGTCCTGACTTTC.

The rearrangement joins TRBV20-1 to TRBJ1-3; tentatively, D is TRBD1 (6 bases). Trimming stripped 0 bases from V and 4 bases from J, with 16 bases between. The CDR3 contains 16 residues. Per germline, CDR1 DFQATT and CDR2 SNEGSKA (reference sequence). CDR3 nucleotide sequence: TGCAGTGCTAGAGATCAATCCACAGGGCCCGGAAACACCATATATTTT. Encoded protein: CSARDQSTGPGNTIYF.

The sample holds many counts of this clonotype. The chain recombines TRBV9 with TRBJ1-3; 9 positions agree with TRBD1. Germline-derived CDR1 and CDR2 are SGDLS and YYNGEE. The CDR3 sequence is 14 residues long. J lost 3 bases, V lost 7 bases, and 5 bases had no gene match. CDR3 DNA: TGTGCCAGCTCCACGACAGGGGGTGGAAACACCATATATTTT. This sequence encodes CASSTTGGGNTIYF.

Many counts were recorded for this clonotype. DNA for the CDR3: TGCGCCAGCAGGAGTACGGGACAGGGGGCTCGTGGCTACACCTTC. This sequence encodes CASRSTGQGARGYTF. V gene TRBV4-1 combines with J gene TRBJ1-2; the match to TRBD1 covers 12 bases. Germline lookup yields CDR1 MGHRA and CDR2 YSYEKL. The CDR3 sequence is 15 residues long. Trimming cost V 6 bases and J 7 bases; bases outside gene matches: 9.

This clonotype was picked up many times. V is TRBV24-1 and J is TRBJ2-2, with D perhaps matching TRBD1 (5 bases). The CDR3 covers 15 residues. Trimming left V 5 bases short and J 1 base short, with 10 bases between. Germline-derived CDR1 and CDR2 are KGHDR and SFDVKD. The CDR3 spells CATSVQGLNTGELFF. For the CDR3, the DNA is TGTGCCACCAGTGTGCAGGGCCTGAACACCGGGGAGCTGTTTTTT.

This sequence joins TRBV6-6 and TRBJ2-1; 11 positions match TRBD2. V was clipped by 10 bases and J by 4 bases; unmatched bases: 6. The length of the CDR3 is 14 residues. Germline CDR1 MNHNY, CDR2 SVGAGI (reference sequence). CDR3 residues: CATRASGRYNEQFF. The CDR3 DNA reads as TGTGCCACCAGAGCTAGCGGGAGGTACAATGAGCAGTTCTTC.

This clonotype was recorded many times. This chain connects TRBV5-1 to TRBJ1-1; the D is unclear. V was shortened by 4 bases and J by 0 bases, with 16 bases between the two germline ends. Germline-derived CDR1 and CDR2 are SGHRS and YFSETQ. The CDR3 totals 16 residues. CDR3 sequence: CASSLTPRSMNTEAFF. For the CDR3, the DNA is TGCGCCAGCAGCCTCACTCCCAGGTCCATGAACACTGAAGCTTTCTTT. Full variable domain (outside the CDR3, taken from reference TRBV5-1 and TRBJ1-1): KAGVTQTPRYLIKTRGQQVTLSCSPISGHRSVSWYQQTPGQGLQFLFEYFSETQRNKGNFPGRFSGRQFSNSRSEMNVSTLELGDSALYLCASSLTPRSMNTEAFFGQGTRLTVV.

The V and J genes are TRBV5-1 and TRBJ2-1, with 7 bases matching TRBD1. The CDR3 totals 16 residues. Germline V gene sequence: CDR1 SGHRS, CDR2 YFSETQ. Trimming took 4 bases from V and 4 from J; bases not matched to a gene: 11. CDR3 amino acids: CASSLGVGTAYNEQFF. The CDR3 bases are TGCGCCAGCAGCCTCGGGGTGGGGACAGCATACAATGAGCAGTTCTTC.

The rearrangement joins TRBV6-2 or TRBV6-3 to TRBJ1-2; 7 positions agree with TRBD1. Germline CDR1 MNHEY, CDR2 SVGEGT. V lost 10 bases to trimming and J lost 6 bases; unmatched junction nucleotides: 11. This CDR3 has 13 residues. This CDR3 is CAIQGQMTHGYTF. CDR3 in DNA: TGTGCCATCCAGGGACAGATGACGCATGGCTACACCTTC.

This clonotype was seen many times. This chain connects TRBV28 to TRBJ1-2, with unresolved D. Per germline, CDR1 MDHEN and CDR2 SYDVKM. Trimming removed 4 bases from V and 6 bases from J, with 9 bases in between. This CDR3 is built from 12 residues. CDR3 sequence (DNA): TGTGCCAGCAGTTATGGGGTGGATGGCTACACCTTC. This gives the protein CASSYGVDGYTF.

The J gene is TRBJ1-1, the V gene TRBV7-9, with 7 bases identical to TRBD1. The CDR3 runs to 16 residues. The germline CDR1 and CDR2 sequences are SEHNR and FQNEAQ (reference sequence). V shed 5 bases and J 6 bases; nucleotides not matched to a gene: 15. The CDR3 DNA is TGTGCCAGCAGCGACCACGATAAGACAGGGTACGCTGAAGCTTTCTTT. Its protein product is CASSDHDKTGYAEAFF.

In the case of this clonotype: The junction does not match germline at one end; this may be a read error. This sequence joins TRBV11-2 and TRBJ2-2; D possibly corresponds to TRBD1 (5 bases). CDR1 is SGHAT and CDR2 is FQNNGV in the germline V gene. The CDR3 runs 14 residues. The CDR3 loop reads CASTLTGFGGELFF. Here the CDR3 DNA reads TGTGCCAGCACCTTAACAGGCTTTGGCGGGGAGCTGTTTTTT.

This clonotype was counted ten times or more. V is TRBV10-3 and J is TRBJ2-5, with 9 bases identical to TRBD1. Trimming took 9 bases from V and 4 from J; bases not matched to a gene: 6. Germline V gene lookup returns CDR1 ENHRY and CDR2 SYGVKD. The CDR3 has 13 residues. This chain's CDR3 is CAMGQGIGETQYF. The DNA for the CDR3 is TGTGCCATGGGACAGGGAATTGGAGAGACCCAGTACTTC.

This clonotype was counted only a few times. The chain couples TRBV7-9 to TRBJ2-2; 7 bases map to TRBD2. The CDR3 runs to 22 residues. CDR1 and CDR2 (germline): SEHNR, FQNEAQ (reference sequence). The trim removed 0 bases at V and 6 bases at J, leaving 25 bases unmatched. The CDR3 coding sequence is TGTGCCAGCAGCTTAGCCCCATTCATGACCAGGGAGGGGATACGCGGTTCCGGGGAGCTGTTTTTT. It codes for CASSLAPFMTREGIRGSGELFF. The full variable domain, rest sourced from reference TRBV7-9 and TRBJ2-2, is DTGVSQNPRHKITKRGQNVTFRCDPISEHNRLYWYRQTLGQGPEFLTYFQNEAQLEKSRLLSDRFSAERPKGSFSTLEIQRTEQGDSAMYLCASSLAPFMTREGIRGSGELFFGEGSRLTVL.

This rearrangement joins TRBV7-9 to TRBJ2-7; D gene ambiguous. Trimming removed 2 bases at V and 4 bases at J, with 6 bases between. CDR3 size: 12 residues. Germline lookup yields CDR1 SEHNR and CDR2 FQNEAQ (reference sequence). The CDR3 sequence: CASSLPRYEQYF. The CDR3 DNA reads TGTGCCAGCAGCTTACCGCGGTACGAGCAGTACTTC.

In its sample, this clonotype was seen a few times. The chain uses TRBV20-1 and TRBJ2-3; TRBD1 might be the D (7 bases). The CDR3 contains 14 residues. In germline, CDR1 is DFQATT, CDR2 SNEGSKA (reference sequence). Between the trimmed V and J ends, which lost 6 bases and 4 bases, there was a span of 17 bases. CDR3 amino acids: CSALGGQGADTQYF. Here the CDR3 DNA reads TGCAGTGCCCTAGGGGGGCAGGGGGCAGATACGCAGTATTTT.

In this sample, this clonotype turned up many times. This chain joins TRBV4-2 and TRBJ1-3; D is uncertain. CDR3 length: 16 amino acids. The germline V gene encodes CDR1 LGHNA and CDR2 YNFKEQ. V was cut by 0 bases and J by 0 bases, with 9 bases left in between. In DNA, the CDR3 is TGTGCCAGCAGCCAAGAGCCGGGGAGCTCTGGAAACACCATATATTTT. Translation gives CASSQEPGSSGNTIYF.

This clonotype was seen ten or more times. The chain is built from TRBV9 and TRBJ2-3; 10 bases line up with TRBD2. Losses at the gene ends were 0 bases for V and 6 bases for J; bases not matched to a gene: 4. This CDR3 comprises 15 residues. In germline, CDR1 is SGDLS, CDR2 YYNGEE. The chain's CDR3 is CASSVGTSGSDTQYF. The CDR3 DNA sequence: TGTGCCAGCAGCGTAGGGACTAGCGGTTCGGATACGCAGTATTTT.

This clonotype has at least ten counts. V and J are TRBV28 and TRBJ1-2; no clear D gene. CDR3 length: 12 residues. V shed 10 bases and J shed 7 bases, with 16 bases lying between them. Germline CDR1 reads MDHEN; CDR2 reads SYDVKM. The CDR3 DNA reads TGTGCCACCCAATCCGAGGGTCGTGGCTACACCTTC. This gives the protein CATQSEGRGYTF.

Ten or more counts support this clonotype. V usage is TRBV27 and J usage is TRBJ1-5; the D gene is possibly TRBD1 (5 bases). There are 15 residues in the CDR3. The germline CDR1 and CDR2 sequences are MNHEY and SMNVEV (reference sequence). The V and J ends lost 1 base and 3 bases respectively, with 10 bases between them. The CDR3 DNA sequence: TGTGCCAGCAGTTTATTGGGGGGAGTCAATCAGCCCCAGCATTTT. Protein: CASSLLGGVNQPQHF.

This chain joins TRBV6-6 and TRBJ2-7; D gene uncertain. This CDR3 is built from 11 residues. Germline CDR1 MNHNY, CDR2 SVGAGI (reference sequence). V was pared by 4 bases and J by 5 bases, with 6 bases between. CDR3 sequence reads: CASSFADEQYF. In nucleotides, the CDR3 is TGTGCCAGCAGTTTTGCAGACGAGCAGTACTTC.

The V gene is TRBV30, the J gene TRBJ2-3; TRBD2 agrees at 11 bases. Germline V gene sequence: CDR1 GTSNPN, CDR2 SVGIG (reference sequence). The CDR3 covers 15 residues. With 6 bases clipped from V and 2 bases from J, the junction kept 7 bases outside the gene matches. CDR3 nucleotides: TGTGCCTGCACGGGACTAGCGGACCCCACAGATACGCAGTATTTT. This sequence encodes CACTGLADPTDTQYF.